What follows are 3 T cell receptor beta chains derived from one specimen sequenced in a study of cytomegalovirus exposure and HLA in healthy donors. The PCR ran on 60 Vbeta and 13 Jbeta primers. Clones were sequenced by immunoSEQ multiplex PCR, and TCRdb holds only the in-frame ones, with some missing. The sample consists of about 200,000 clones, approximately 78% of them appearing once. The material sequenced was PBMCs. The receptor source for this set is a man aged 30-40 years in good health and CMV-seronegative.

The V gene is TRBV4-2, the J gene TRBJ1-6; TRBD1 is a possible D gene (6 bases). The length of the CDR3 is 15 residues. Looked up from germline, CDR1 is LGHNA and CDR2 is YNFKEQ. V lost 3 bases, J lost 4 bases, and 10 bases lay in between. CDR3 coding DNA: TGTGCCAGCAGCCAGAGGACAGATTATAATTCACCCCTCCACTTT. Protein sequence: CASSQRTDYNSPLHF.

This chain joins TRBV6-6 and TRBJ1-4, with D unresolved. The CDR3 is 14 residues long. The V and J ends lost 5 bases and 4 bases respectively, with 11 bases between them. From germline, CDR1 is MNHNY and CDR2 SVGAGI (reference sequence). CDR3 protein: CASSQSGRNEKLFF. CDR3 in DNA: TGTGCCAGCAGTCAGAGCGGCCGTAATGAAAAACTGTTTTTT.

The chain uses TRBV7-2 and TRBJ2-3, with 10 bases aligning to TRBD2. The germline V gene has CDR1 SGHTA and CDR2 FQGNSA. With 1 base clipped from V and 6 bases from J, the junction kept 7 bases outside the gene matches. The CDR3 runs to 16 residues. CDR3: CASSLEASGGVDTQYF. For the CDR3, the DNA is TGTGCCAGCAGCTTAGAGGCGAGCGGGGGGGTGGATACGCAGTATTTT.